This T cell receptor (beta chain) derives from a study of type 1 regulatory T cells. The CDR3 totals 13 residues. Between the trimmed V and J ends, which lost 0 bases and 5 bases, there was a span of 8 bases. The germline V gene encodes CDR1 SGHDT and CDR2 YYEEEE. TCRdb re-derived calls from the reads in MiXCR, one entry per CDR3 protein. The sample has about 23,000 distinct CDR3 sequences, around half seen once. As regards this clonotype: Its antigen is not identified.

This chain uses TRBV5-6 with TRBJ2-5, with D tentatively TRBD2 (5 bases). The sequenced material came from cultured T cells, either the whole culture or a sorted T cell fraction (not recorded which). The source of this sequence is a human donor in good health. In DNA form, the CDR3 reads TGTGCCAGCAGCTTGGCCGGGGATGAGACCCAGTACTTC. Amino acid sequence: CASSLAGDETQYF.